Given below is one T cell receptor beta chain in context. Its target is unknown. The CDR3 runs to 14 residues. In germline, CDR1 is KGHSY, CDR2 FQNENV. This sample is part of a study of CXCR3-negative and CXCR3-positive naive CD8 T cells. As for the study in general: The libraries together contributed about 130 million TRB reads, each supplying about 1.5 +/- 0.3 million.

The TRB libraries of cDNA were built by UMI-labeled 5' RACE. TCRdb re-called the 5' RACE reads and gives one entry per CDR3 protein, without DNA. This table lists some 150,000 distinct CDR3 sequences. Naive CD8+ T cells carried a CD45RO-CCR7+CD27+CD95- phenotype. Study-level findings and limits: Naive cells, whether CXCR3-negative or CXCR3-positive, had similar TRBV-TRBJ usage, while memory cells differed. TRB CDR3 hydrophobicity was greater in CXCR3-positive naive cells than in CXCR3-negative naive cells. Naive subsets had comparable surface CD5, so TRB CDR3 properties gauged TCR strength.

The receptor comes from a human donor in good health. Some clones in this sample may be carry-over from other donors' samples. Sequencing was done on a sample of naive CXCR3+ CD8+ T cells from blood. Described subset: CD45RO-CCR7+CD27+CD95- naive CD8+ T cells expressing CXCR3 (TNR3+). The V call is TRBV16, the J call TRBJ1-1; absent DNA, TCRdb's TRBD1 call cannot be checked. CDR3 sequence reads: CASSQGQGVTEAFF.